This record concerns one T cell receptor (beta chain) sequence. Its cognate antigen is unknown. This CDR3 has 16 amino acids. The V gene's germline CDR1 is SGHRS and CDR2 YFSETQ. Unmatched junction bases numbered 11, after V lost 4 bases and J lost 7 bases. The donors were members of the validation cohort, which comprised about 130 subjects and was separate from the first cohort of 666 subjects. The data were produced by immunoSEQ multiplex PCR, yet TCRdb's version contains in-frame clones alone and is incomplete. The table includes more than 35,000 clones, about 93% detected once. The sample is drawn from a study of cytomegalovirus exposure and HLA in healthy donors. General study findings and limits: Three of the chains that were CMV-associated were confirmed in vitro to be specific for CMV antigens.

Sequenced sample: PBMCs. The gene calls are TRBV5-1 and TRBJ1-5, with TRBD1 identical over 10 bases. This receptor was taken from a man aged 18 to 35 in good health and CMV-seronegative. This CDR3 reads CASSARPGTGVQPQHF. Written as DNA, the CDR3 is TGCGCCAGCAGCGCGCGACCCGGGACAGGGGTACAGCCCCAGCATTTT.